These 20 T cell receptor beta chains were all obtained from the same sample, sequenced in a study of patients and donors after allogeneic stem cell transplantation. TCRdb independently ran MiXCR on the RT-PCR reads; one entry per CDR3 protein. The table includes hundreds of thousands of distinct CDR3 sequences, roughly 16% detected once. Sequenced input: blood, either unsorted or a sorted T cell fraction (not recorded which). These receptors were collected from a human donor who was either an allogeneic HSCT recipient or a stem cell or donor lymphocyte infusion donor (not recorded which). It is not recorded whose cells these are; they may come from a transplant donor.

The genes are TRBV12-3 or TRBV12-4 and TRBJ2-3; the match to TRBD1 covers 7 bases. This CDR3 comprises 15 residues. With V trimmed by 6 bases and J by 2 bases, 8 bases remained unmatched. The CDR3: CASRYRGEFTDTQYF. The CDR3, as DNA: TGTGCCAGCAGATACAGGGGAGAGTTCACAGATACGCAGTATTTT.

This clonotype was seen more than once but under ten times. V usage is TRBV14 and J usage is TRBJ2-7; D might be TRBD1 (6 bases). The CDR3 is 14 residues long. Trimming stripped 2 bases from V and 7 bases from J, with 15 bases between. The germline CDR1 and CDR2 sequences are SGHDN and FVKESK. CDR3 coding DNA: TGTGCCAGCAGCCAAAGGGGGATACTAGGAGAGCAGTACTTC. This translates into CASSQRGILGEQYF.

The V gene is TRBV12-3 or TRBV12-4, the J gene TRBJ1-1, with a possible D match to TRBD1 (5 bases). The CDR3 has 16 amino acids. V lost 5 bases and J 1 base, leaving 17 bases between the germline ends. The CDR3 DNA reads TGTGCCAGCAGTATGGGGACTTTCGACTGGAACACTGAAGCTTTCTTT. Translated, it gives CASSMGTFDWNTEAFF.

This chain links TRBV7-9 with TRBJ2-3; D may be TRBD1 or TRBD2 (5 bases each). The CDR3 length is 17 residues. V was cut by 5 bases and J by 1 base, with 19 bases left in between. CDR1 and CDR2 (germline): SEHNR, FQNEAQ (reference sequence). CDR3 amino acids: CASSPLGTIYGTDTQYF. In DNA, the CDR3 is TGTGCCAGCAGCCCCCTCGGGACCATCTATGGCACAGATACGCAGTATTTT.

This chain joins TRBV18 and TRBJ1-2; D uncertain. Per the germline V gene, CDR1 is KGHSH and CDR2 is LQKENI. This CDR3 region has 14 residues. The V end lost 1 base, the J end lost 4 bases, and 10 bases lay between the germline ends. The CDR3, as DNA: TGTGCCAGCTCACCACGGGCCGGCACCTATGGCTACACCTTC. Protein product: CASSPRAGTYGYTF.

This CDR3 reads CASDATGGGGYTF. The CDR3, as DNA: TGTGCCAGCGACGCCACTGGTGGTGGTGGCTACACCTTC. This chain uses TRBV2 with TRBJ1-2; D remains unclear. The CDR3 covers 13 residues. CDR1 is SNHLY, CDR2 FYNNEI, per germline. The germline V and J ends were trimmed by 8 bases and 7 bases, with 17 bases remaining between them. The variable domain in full, completed from reference TRBV2 and TRBJ1-2, reads EPEVTQTPSHQVTQMGQEVILRCVPISNHLYFYWYRQILGQKVEFLVSFYNNEISEKSEIFDDQFSVERPDGSNFTLKIRSTKLEDSAMYFCASDATGGGGYTFGSGTRLTVV.

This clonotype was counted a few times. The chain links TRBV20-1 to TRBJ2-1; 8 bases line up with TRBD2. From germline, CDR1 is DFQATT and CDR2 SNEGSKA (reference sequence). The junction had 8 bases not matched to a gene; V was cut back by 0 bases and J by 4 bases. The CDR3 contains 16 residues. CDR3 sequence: CSAREKGTSPYNEQFF. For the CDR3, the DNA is TGCAGTGCTAGAGAGAAAGGGACTAGTCCGTACAATGAGCAGTTCTTC.

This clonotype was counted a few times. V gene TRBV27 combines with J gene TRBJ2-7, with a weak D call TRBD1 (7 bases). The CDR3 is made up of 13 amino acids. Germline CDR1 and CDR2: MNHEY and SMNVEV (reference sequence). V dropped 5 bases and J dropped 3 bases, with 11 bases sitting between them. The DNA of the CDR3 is TGTGCCAGCAGTCCCCAGGGGGGCTACGAGCAGTACTTC. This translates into CASSPQGGYEQYF.

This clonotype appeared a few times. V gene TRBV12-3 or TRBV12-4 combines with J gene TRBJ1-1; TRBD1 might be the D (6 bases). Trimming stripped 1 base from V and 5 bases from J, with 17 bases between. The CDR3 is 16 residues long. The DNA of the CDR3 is TGTGCCAGCAGTTTAGGTTCTGGGGGCGGAGGGACTGAAGCTTTCTTT. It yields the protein CASSLGSGGGGTEAFF.

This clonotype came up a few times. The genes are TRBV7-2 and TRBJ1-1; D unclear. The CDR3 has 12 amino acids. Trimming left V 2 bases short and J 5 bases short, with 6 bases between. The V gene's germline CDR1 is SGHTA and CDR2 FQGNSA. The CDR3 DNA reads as TGTGCCAGCAGCTTATTATGGACTGAAGCTTTCTTT. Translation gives CASSLLWTEAFF. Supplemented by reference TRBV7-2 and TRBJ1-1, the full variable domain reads GAGVSQSPSNKVTEKGKDVELRCDPISGHTALYWYRQSLGQGLEFLIYFQGNSAPDKSGLPSDRFSAERTGGSVSTLTIQRTQQEDSAVYLCASSLLWTEAFFGQGTRLTVV.

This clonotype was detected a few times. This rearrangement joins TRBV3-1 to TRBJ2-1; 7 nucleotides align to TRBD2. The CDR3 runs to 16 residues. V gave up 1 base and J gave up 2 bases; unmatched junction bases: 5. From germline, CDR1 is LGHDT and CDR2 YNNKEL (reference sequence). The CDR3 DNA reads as TGTGCCAGCAGCCAAGGTTCTCTAGCGGCCTACAATGAGCAGTTCTTC. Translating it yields CASSQGSLAAYNEQFF.

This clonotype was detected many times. CDR3 loop: CASARSGGRHDEQFF. The CDR3 DNA reads TGTGCCAGCGCCAGGAGCGGGGGCCGCCACGATGAGCAGTTCTTC. V usage is TRBV12-3 or TRBV12-4 and J usage is TRBJ2-1, with 8 bases lining up with TRBD2. The length of the CDR3 is 15 residues. Trimming removed 8 bases from V and 8 bases from J; junction bases left unmatched: 14.

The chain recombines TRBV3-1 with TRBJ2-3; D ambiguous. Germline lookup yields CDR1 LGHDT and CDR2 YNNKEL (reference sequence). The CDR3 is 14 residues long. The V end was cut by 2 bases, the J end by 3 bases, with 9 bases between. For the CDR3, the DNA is TGTGCCAGCAGCCAACCCCCAGAGACAGATACGCAGTATTTT. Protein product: CASSQPPETDTQYF.

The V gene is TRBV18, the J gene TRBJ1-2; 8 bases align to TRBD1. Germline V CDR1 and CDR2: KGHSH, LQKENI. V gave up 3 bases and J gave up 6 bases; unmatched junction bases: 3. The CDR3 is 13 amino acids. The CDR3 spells CASSPDRANGYTF. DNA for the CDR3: TGTGCCAGCTCACCGGACAGGGCGAATGGCTACACCTTC.

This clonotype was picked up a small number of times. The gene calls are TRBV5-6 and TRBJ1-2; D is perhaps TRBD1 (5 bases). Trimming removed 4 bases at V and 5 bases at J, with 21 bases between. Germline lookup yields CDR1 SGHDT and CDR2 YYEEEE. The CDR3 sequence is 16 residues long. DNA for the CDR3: TGTGCCAGCAGCCACGTCCGGGACGGGGCTTTGTATGGCTACACCTTC. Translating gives CASSHVRDGALYGYTF.

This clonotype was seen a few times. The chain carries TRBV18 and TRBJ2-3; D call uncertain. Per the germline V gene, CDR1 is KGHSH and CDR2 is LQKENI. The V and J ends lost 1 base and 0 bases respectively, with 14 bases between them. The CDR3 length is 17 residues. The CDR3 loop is CASSPLVGLDSTDTQYF. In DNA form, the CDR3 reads TGTGCCAGCTCACCACTGGTGGGGTTGGATAGCACAGATACGCAGTATTTT. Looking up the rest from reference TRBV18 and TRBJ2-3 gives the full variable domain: NAGVMQNPRHLVRRRGQEARLRCSPMKGHSHVYWYRQLPEEGLKFMVYLQKENIIDESGMPKERFSAEFPKEGPSILRIQQVVRGDSAAYFCASSPLVGLDSTDTQYFGPGTRLTVL.

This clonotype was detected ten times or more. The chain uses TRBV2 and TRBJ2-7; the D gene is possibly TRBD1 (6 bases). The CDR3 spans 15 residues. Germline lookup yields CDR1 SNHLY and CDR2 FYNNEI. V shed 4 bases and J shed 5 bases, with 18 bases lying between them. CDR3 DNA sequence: TGTGCCAGCAGTGGTGGACAGCATACCTTCGACGAGCAGTACTTC. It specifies CASSGGQHTFDEQYF. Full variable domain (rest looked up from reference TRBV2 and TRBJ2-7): EPEVTQTPSHQVTQMGQEVILRCVPISNHLYFYWYRQILGQKVEFLVSFYNNEISEKSEIFDDQFSVERPDGSNFTLKIRSTKLEDSAMYFCASSGGQHTFDEQYFGPGTRLTVT.

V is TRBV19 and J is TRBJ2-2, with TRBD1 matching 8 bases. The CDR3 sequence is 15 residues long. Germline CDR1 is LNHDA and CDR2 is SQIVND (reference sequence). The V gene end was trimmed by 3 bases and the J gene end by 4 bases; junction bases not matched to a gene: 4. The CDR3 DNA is TGTGCCAGTAGTATGGGACAGGTGACCACCGGGGAGCTGTTTTTT. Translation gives CASSMGQVTTGELFF.

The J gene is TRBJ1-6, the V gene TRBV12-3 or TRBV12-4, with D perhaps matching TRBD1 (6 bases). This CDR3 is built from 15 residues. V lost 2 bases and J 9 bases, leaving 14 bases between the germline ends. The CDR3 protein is CASSLTGSMGSPLHF. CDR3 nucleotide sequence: TGTGCCAGCAGTTTAACAGGGAGTATGGGTTCACCCCTCCACTTT.

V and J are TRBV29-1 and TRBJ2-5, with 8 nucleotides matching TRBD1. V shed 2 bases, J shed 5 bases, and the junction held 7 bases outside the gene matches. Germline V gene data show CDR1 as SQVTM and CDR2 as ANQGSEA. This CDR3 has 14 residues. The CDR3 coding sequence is TGCAGCGTTGAAATTGCAGGGGGCATGGAGACCCAGTACTTC. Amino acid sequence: CSVEIAGGMETQYF.